The 5 T cell receptor beta chains listed next were all sequenced from one sample in a study of cytomegalovirus exposure and HLA in healthy donors. Profiling relied on immunoSEQ multiplex PCR, and the TCRdb table lists in-frame clones only, not all of them. The sample has about 160,000 clones, about 90% seen once. The material sequenced was PBMCs. Receptors originate from a woman in her thirties in good health and CMV-seronegative.

V is TRBV7-2 and J is TRBJ2-1; D might be TRBD2 (5 bases). V was pared by 5 bases and J by 9 bases, with 14 bases between. Germline CDR1 is SGHTA and CDR2 is FQGNSA. The CDR3 extends over 13 amino acids. The CDR3 region has the DNA TGTGCCAGCAGCCCCCTCCGAGGGTCTGAGCAGTTCTTC. It encodes CASSPLRGSEQFF.

V is TRBV5-6 and J is TRBJ2-7; D gene uncertain. CDR3 length: 13 residues. Germline values: CDR1 SGHDT, CDR2 YYEEEE. Trimming removed 4 bases from V and 1 base from J, with 9 bases in between. This CDR3 is CASSRRQSYEQYF. The CDR3 DNA reads as TGTGCCAGCAGCCGTAGACAATCCTACGAGCAGTACTTC.

This chain links TRBV4-1 with TRBJ2-5; a possible D gene is TRBD1 (7 bases). CDR1 MGHRA and CDR2 YSYEKL come from the germline V gene. The CDR3 has 14 residues. Deletions cut 1 base from V and 5 bases from J, with 11 bases between. The CDR3 reads CASSQAGGQETQYF. The CDR3 coding sequence is TGCGCCAGCAGCCAAGCCGGGGGACAGGAGACCCAGTACTTC.

This sequence joins TRBV7-9 and TRBJ1-3; weak D call: TRBD1 (5 bases). The CDR3 is 14 residues long. Germline loops: CDR1 SEHNR, CDR2 FQNEAQ (reference sequence). V lost 6 bases to trimming and J lost 0 bases, with 9 bases between them. CDR3 region: CASRTGDSGNTIYF. Here the CDR3 DNA reads TGTGCCAGCAGAACGGGGGACTCTGGAAACACCATATATTTT.

The chain carries TRBV19 and TRBJ1-2; unclear D gene. This CDR3 spans 15 amino acids. From germline, CDR1 is LNHDA and CDR2 SQIVND (reference sequence). Trimming pared 6 bases from V and 1 base from J, leaving 15 bases between. The CDR3 nucleotides read TGTGCCAGTAGAGATATAAGAAGGGATAACTATGGCTACACCTTC. It encodes CASRDIRRDNYGYTF. Filled out from reference TRBV19 and TRBJ1-2, the complete variable domain reads DGGITQSPKYLFRKEGQNVTLSCEQNLNHDAMYWYRQDPGQGLRLIYYSQIVNDFQKGDIAEGYSVSREKKESFPLTVTSAQKNPTAFYLCASRDIRRDNYGYTFGSGTRLTVV.